The T cell receptor beta chain described here comes from a study of OX40 agonist ivuxolimab in advanced cancers. Looking at the study overall: The patients got ivuxolimab, which is an agonistic anti-OX40 (CD134) antibody. Overall study results and limits: The average count of expanded clones was higher among CD8+ T cells than among CD4+.

Germline loops: CDR1 SNHLY, CDR2 FYNNEI. The CDR3 runs to 15 residues. V trimming: 6 bases; J trimming: 4 bases; junction bases outside the gene matches: 7. Assay used: immunoSEQ multiplex PCR; TCRdb lists only in-frame clones, some missing. Here the sample spans around 79,000 clones, about 82% being singletons. In the case of this clone: Its specificity is not known.

V is TRBV2 and J is TRBJ1-1, with 11 positions matching TRBD1. This clonotype originated in an adult with an advanced solid tumor such as melanoma, head and neck, liver or kidney cancer. The sequenced sample was CD4+ or CD8+ T cells sorted from blood, obtained in a trial of the OX40 agonist ivuxolimab. In nucleotides, the CDR3 is TGTGCCAGCAGAGGGGGACAGGGGGGAAGCACTGAAGCTTTCTTT. This sequence encodes CASRGGQGGSTEAFF.